This T cell receptor beta chain was captured in a study of blood T cell repertoires in COVID-19. TCRdb's table, derived via immunoSEQ multiplex PCR, lists solely in-frame clones and lacks some. The sample lists approximately 290,000 clones, approximately 85% occurring once. Enrolled through a virtual design, the participants were between roughly 18 and 95 years of age and came from about two dozen US areas. The CDR3 length is 14 residues. Per the germline V gene, CDR1 is SGHTA and CDR2 is FQGTGA. With 2 bases clipped from V and 5 bases from J, the junction kept 4 bases outside the gene matches. The rearrangement links TRBV7-3 to TRBJ1-2; 8 bases agree with TRBD1. This sequence originates from a woman aged 30 to 39 who had recovered from COVID-19. The sequenced sample was PBMCs or T cells enriched from blood (not recorded which). The CDR3 DNA is TGTGCCAGCAGCTTATCCGGGACAGGATATGGCTACACCTTC. This gives the protein CASSLSGTGYGYTF.